This T cell receptor beta chain appears in the sequencing data of a study of sequential checkpoint blockade in melanoma. About the research overall: First-line arms were nivolumab then ipilimumab, or the reverse, randomized 1:1. Both treatment sequences were followed by maintenance nivolumab.

Germline V CDR1 and CDR2: SGHNT, YYREEE (reference sequence). This CDR3 spans 18 amino acids. V was pared by 1 base and J by 0 bases, with 14 bases between. TCRdb keeps only in-frame clones here, not all; method: immunoSEQ multiplex PCR. This sample has 30,000 to 35,000 clones, with roughly 84% found just once. Indicated treatment: randomized to nivolumab then ipilimumab (arm A) or the reverse (arm B). None of the patients previously received DNA-damaging chemotherapy. From thawed PBMCs, live CD3+CD8+ cells negative for CD19 and CD56 were sorted. Here the sequenced sample was CD8+ T cells sorted from blood (inferred from file names), taken from a patient given nivolumab and ipilimumab in sequence. The source is a human donor with melanoma. The rearrangement uses TRBV5-4 and TRBJ2-6; perhaps TRBD2 as D (7 bases). In DNA form, the CDR3 reads TGTGCCAGCAGCTTGAGCGGGACATACCGCTCTGGGGCCAACGTCCTGACTTTC. Translating it yields CASSLSGTYRSGANVLTF.